This passage covers 8 T cell receptor beta chains from one sample sequenced in a study of naive and memory T cell subsets. General study findings and limits: Possibly reflecting memory cells re-expressing CD45RA, a few larger clonotypes occurred in naive repertoires, especially CD8.

No antigen has been identified for these receptors. An equimolar mix of two oligonucleotides served as the beta constant-region primer for TRBC1 and TRBC2. Four rounds of PCR amplified the ligated cDNA using nested alpha and beta constant-region primers plus SP2. TCRdb passed the UMI-ligation and nested PCR reads through MiXCR, listing each CDR3 protein once. The sample contains some 82,000 distinct CDR3 sequences, about 10% of which appear only once. Sequenced: naive CD4+ T cells from blood. All receptors come from a human donor in good health.

This clonotype was counted a few times. V and J are TRBV20-1 and TRBJ2-6; D gene unclear. CDR1 and CDR2 (germline): DFQATT, SNEGSKA (reference sequence). The V gene lost 0 bases and the J gene lost 2 bases, with 8 bases spanning the gap. The CDR3 sequence is 15 residues long. CDR3: CSARDPQAGANVLTF. The CDR3 nucleotides read TGCAGTGCTAGAGATCCACAAGCTGGGGCCAACGTCCTGACTTTC.

This clonotype was seen only a few times. V and J are TRBV12-3 or TRBV12-4 and TRBJ2-3; D unresolved. Trimming removed 4 bases from V and 2 bases from J, with 10 bases in between. The length of the CDR3 is 14 residues. The CDR3 sequence is CASSSLDFTDTQYF. DNA for the CDR3: TGTGCCAGCAGTTCCCTCGACTTCACAGATACGCAGTATTTT.

This clonotype has just a few counts. The chain employs TRBV14 and TRBJ2-1; 11 nucleotides line up with TRBD1. The CDR3 consists of 16 residues. Trimming at V came to 2 bases and at J to 7 bases, leaving 7 bases not matched to a gene. CDR1 is SGHDN and CDR2 is FVKESK in the germline V gene. The CDR3 coding sequence is TGTGCCAGCAGCCAACTACCGGGACAGGGGGTAAATGAGCAGTTCTTC. It codes for CASSQLPGQGVNEQFF.

The chain recombines TRBV7-9 with TRBJ2-2, with D possibly TRBD2 on 6 matching bases. This CDR3 has 16 residues. The V end was cut by 3 bases, the J end by 5 bases, with 16 bases between. The germline gives CDR1 SEHNR, CDR2 FQNEAQ (reference sequence). The CDR3 spells CASSLSSSGLTGELFF. CDR3 DNA: TGTGCCAGCAGCTTGTCCAGTAGCGGTCTAACCGGGGAGCTGTTTTTT.

This clonotype was seen repeatedly, ten times or more. The CDR3 loop reads CAWYPRLLNTEAFF. The CDR3 bases are TGTGCCTGGTACCCAAGGCTACTGAACACTGAAGCTTTCTTT. The rearrangement links TRBV30 to TRBJ1-1; D not certain. V shed 5 bases and J shed 0 bases, with 13 bases lying between them. Germline CDR1 GTSNPN, CDR2 SVGIG (reference sequence). The CDR3 sequence is 14 residues long.

This clonotype was observed a few times. This chain joins TRBV29-1 and TRBJ2-7; D uncertain. The CDR3 is 12 amino acids. Trimming left V 4 bases short and J 7 bases short, with 14 bases between. Germline V gene data show CDR1 as SQVTM and CDR2 as ANQGSEA. CDR3 sequence reads: CSVVDHGGEQYF. As DNA, the CDR3 is TGCAGCGTTGTGGATCACGGCGGAGAGCAGTACTTC.

This chain joins TRBV2 and TRBJ1-2; unclear D gene. V shed 3 bases and J shed 1 base, with 12 bases lying between them. Germline V gene sequence: CDR1 SNHLY, CDR2 FYNNEI. This CDR3 is built from 15 residues. The CDR3 DNA reads TGTGCCAGCAGTGATATCCCACAGAATAACTATGGCTACACCTTC. It is translated as CASSDIPQNNYGYTF.

This chain uses TRBV6-5 with TRBJ2-6; D could derive from TRBD1 or TRBD2 (6 bases each). V shed 4 bases and J shed 1 base, with 20 bases lying between them. The CDR3 is 19 residues long. The germline V gene has CDR1 MNHEY and CDR2 SVGAGI. The CDR3 loop reads CASSWGGWQGRSGANVLTF. In nucleotides, the CDR3 is TGTGCCAGCAGTTGGGGAGGATGGCAGGGGCGGTCTGGGGCCAACGTCCTGACTTTC.